The clone carrying this T cell receptor (beta chain) has a count of ten or more. Its cognate antigen is unknown. Looked up from germline, CDR1 is SNHLY and CDR2 is FYNNEI. V dropped 2 bases and J dropped 9 bases, with 11 bases sitting between them. This CDR3 is built from 14 residues. This entry belongs to a study of breast tumors, draining lymph nodes, adjacent tissues. Points from the study as a whole: Tumor repertoires ranked between lymph nodes and nontumor tissue in diversity, with V and J gene preferences. Most tumor T cells seemingly derive from lymph node, then expand in tumor. Tumor and nontumor repertoires were significantly more similar in luminal-like than in basal-like breast cancer. Tumor T cell lymph node origin was a supported hypothesis, not proven.

Samples came from axillary lymph nodes draining the breast cancer. One entry per CDR3 protein results from TCRdb running MiXCR on the multiplex PCR reads. The table records approximately 300,000 distinct CDR3 sequences, around 31% of them present only once. The rearrangement uses TRBV2 and TRBJ1-6; perhaps TRBD1 as D (5 bases). This sequence was found in a female donor with breast cancer. Some clones in this sample may be carry-over from other donors' samples. The material sequenced was axillary lymph node tissue. The CDR3 reads CASSEFQGRSPLHF. The CDR3, as DNA: TGTGCCAGCAGTGAATTTCAGGGACGTTCACCCCTCCACTTT.